The T cell receptor beta chain under discussion was sequenced for a study of early stage breast cancer tumors. General study findings and limits: Most shared enriched TCRB sequences were commonly generated ones.

Sequencing used immunoSEQ multiplex PCR; TCRdb keeps in-frame clones, though not all of them. Of about 51,000 clones listed, just under 80% are singletons. Remarks on this clone: Its antigen is still unknown.

This CDR3 is 15 amino acids long. The V and J ends lost 6 bases and 5 bases, in that order; junction bases with no gene match: 8. Germline CDR1 reads SEHNR; CDR2 reads FQNEAQ (reference sequence). V and J are TRBV7-9 and TRBJ2-1; TRBD2 matches 9 bases. The TCR originated in a person aged 40-50 years with breast cancer. The sample was blood. As DNA, the CDR3 is TGTGCCAGCAGGTTTCTAGCGGGAAATAACAATGAGCAGTTCTTC. This translates into CASRFLAGNNNEQFF.